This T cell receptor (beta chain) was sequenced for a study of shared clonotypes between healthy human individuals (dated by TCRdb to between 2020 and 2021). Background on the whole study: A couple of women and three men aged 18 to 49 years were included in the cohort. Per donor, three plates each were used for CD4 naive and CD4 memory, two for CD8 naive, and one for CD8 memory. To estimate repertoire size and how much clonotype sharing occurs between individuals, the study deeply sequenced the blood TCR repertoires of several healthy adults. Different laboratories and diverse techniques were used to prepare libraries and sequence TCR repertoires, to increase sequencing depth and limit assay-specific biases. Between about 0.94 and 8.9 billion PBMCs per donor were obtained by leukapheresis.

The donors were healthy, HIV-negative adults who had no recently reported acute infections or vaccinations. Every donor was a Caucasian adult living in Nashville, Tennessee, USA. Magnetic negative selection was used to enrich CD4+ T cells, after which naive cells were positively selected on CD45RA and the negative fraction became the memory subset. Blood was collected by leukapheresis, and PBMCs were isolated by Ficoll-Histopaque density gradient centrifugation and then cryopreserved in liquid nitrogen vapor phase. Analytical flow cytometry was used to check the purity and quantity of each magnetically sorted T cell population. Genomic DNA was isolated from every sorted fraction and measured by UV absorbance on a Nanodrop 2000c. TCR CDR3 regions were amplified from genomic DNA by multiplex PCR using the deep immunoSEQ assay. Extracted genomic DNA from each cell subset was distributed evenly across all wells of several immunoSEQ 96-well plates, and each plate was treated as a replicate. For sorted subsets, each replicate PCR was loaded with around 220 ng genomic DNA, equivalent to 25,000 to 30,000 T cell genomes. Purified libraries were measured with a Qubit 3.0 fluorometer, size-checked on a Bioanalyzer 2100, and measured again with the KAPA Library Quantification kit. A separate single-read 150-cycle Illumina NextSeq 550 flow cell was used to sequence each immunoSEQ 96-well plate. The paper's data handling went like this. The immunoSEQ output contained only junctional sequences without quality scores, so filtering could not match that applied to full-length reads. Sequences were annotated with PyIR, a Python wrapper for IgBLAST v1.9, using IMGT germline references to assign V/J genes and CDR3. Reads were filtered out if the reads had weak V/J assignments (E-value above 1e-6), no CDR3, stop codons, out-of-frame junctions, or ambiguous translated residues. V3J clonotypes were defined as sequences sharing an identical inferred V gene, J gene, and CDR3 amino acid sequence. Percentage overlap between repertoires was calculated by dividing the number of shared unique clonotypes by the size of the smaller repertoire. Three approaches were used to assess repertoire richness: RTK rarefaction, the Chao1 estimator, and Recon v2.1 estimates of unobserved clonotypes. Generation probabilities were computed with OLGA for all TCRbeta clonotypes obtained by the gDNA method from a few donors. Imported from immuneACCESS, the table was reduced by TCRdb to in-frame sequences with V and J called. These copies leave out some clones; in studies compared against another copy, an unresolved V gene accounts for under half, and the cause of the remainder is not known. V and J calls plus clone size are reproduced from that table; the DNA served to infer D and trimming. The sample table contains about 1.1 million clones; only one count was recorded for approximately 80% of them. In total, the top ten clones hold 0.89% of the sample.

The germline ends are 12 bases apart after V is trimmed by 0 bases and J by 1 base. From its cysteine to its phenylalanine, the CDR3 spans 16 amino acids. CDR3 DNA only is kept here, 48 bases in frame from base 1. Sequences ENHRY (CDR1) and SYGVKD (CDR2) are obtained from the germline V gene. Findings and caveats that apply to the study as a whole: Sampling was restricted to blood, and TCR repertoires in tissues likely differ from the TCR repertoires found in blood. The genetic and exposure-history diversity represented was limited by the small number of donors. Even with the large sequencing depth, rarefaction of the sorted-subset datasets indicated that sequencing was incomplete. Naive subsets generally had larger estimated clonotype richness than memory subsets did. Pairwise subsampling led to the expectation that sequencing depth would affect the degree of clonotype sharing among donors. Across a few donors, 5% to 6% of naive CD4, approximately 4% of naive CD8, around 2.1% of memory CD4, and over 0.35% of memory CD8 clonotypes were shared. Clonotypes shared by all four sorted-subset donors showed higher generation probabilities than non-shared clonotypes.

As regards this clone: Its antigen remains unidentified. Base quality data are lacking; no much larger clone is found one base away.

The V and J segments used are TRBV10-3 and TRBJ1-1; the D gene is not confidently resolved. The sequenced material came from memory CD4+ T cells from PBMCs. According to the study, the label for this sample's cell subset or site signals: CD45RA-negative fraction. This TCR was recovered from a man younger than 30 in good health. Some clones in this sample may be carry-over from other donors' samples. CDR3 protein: CAISESKGRKNTEAFF. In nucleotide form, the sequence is TGTGCCATCAGTGAGTCCAAAGGGCGGAAGAACACTGAAGCTTTCTTT.